A selection of T cell receptor beta chains follows, all from one sample in a study of high-grade serous ovarian cancer treatment subgroups. Here immunoSEQ multiplex PCR was the method, and the copy in TCRdb shows in-frame clones only, minus some. The data hold more than 35,000 clones, with roughly three quarters observed a single time. The sequenced sample was tumor tissue. The receptors were gathered from a human donor with high-grade serous ovarian cancer. The CDR3 runs from the conserved cysteine through the conserved F or W. The D gene is left open where the match is weak. Size is stated for part of the rows, as once, few or many counts, or as a class when the clone is expanded.

v_gene: TRBV7-2
d_gene: NA
abundance: NA
j_gene: TRBJ2-1
CDR3aa: CASSLSGTGSYNEQFF
CDR3nt: TGTGCCAGCAGCTTAAGTGGGACCGGCTCCTACAATGAGCAGTTCTTC

v_gene: TRBV19
d_gene: TRBD2
abundance: NA
j_gene: TRBJ2-2
CDR3aa: CASLAGVSTGELFF
CDR3nt: TGTGCCAGCTTAGCGGGAGTATCCACCGGGGAGCTGTTTTTT

v_gene: TRBV4-3
d_gene: TRBD2
abundance: NA
j_gene: TRBJ2-4
CDR3aa: CASSQDWTYGRGNIQYF
CDR3nt: TGCGCCAGCAGCCAAGATTGGACATACGGGAGGGGAAACATTCAGTACTTC

v_gene: TRBV30
d_gene: TRBD2
abundance: few
j_gene: TRBJ2-3
CDR3aa: CAWSVDSGRTDTQYF
CDR3nt: TGTGCCTGGAGTGTGGATAGCGGGAGAACAGATACGCAGTATTTT

v_gene: TRBV6-5
d_gene: TRBD1
abundance: few
j_gene: TRBJ2-5
CDR3aa: CASSPGTGETQYF
CDR3nt: TGTGCCAGCAGTCCCGGGACAGGGGAGACCCAGTACTTC

v_gene: TRBV2
d_gene: TRBD1
abundance: NA
j_gene: TRBJ2-5
CDR3aa: CASSPGQGAFETQYF
CDR3nt: TGTGCCAGCAGTCCGGGACAGGGGGCTTTTGAGACCCAGTACTTC

v_gene: TRBV18
d_gene: NA
abundance: NA
j_gene: TRBJ2-5
CDR3aa: CASSPAGGETQYF
CDR3nt: TGTGCCAGCTCACCGGCAGGGGGGGAGACCCAGTACTTC

v_gene: TRBV2
d_gene: TRBD1
abundance: NA
j_gene: TRBJ1-3
CDR3aa: CASRRGQESTGNTIYF
CDR3nt: TGTGCCAGCAGGCGCGGACAGGAGAGTACTGGAAACACCATATATTTT

v_gene: TRBV5-4
d_gene: TRBD2
abundance: NA
j_gene: TRBJ2-6
CDR3aa: CASSLAVAGAGANVLTF
CDR3nt: TGTGCCAGCAGCTTGGCGGTAGCGGGAGCCGGGGCCAACGTCCTGACTTTC

v_gene: TRBV6-6
d_gene: TRBD1
abundance: NA
j_gene: TRBJ1-4
CDR3aa: CASTQLRGTANEKLFF
CDR3nt: TGTGCCAGCACCCAACTCCGCGGGACAGCTAATGAAAAACTGTTTTTT

v_gene: TRBV2
d_gene: NA
abundance: NA
j_gene: TRBJ2-2
CDR3aa: CASRDWEAGELFF
CDR3nt: TGTGCCAGCAGGGACTGGGAGGCCGGGGAGCTGTTTTTT

v_gene: TRBV5-1
d_gene: TRBD1
abundance: NA
j_gene: TRBJ2-5
CDR3aa: CASSVKGAWETQYF
CDR3nt: TGCGCCAGCAGCGTCAAGGGGGCTTGGGAGACCCAGTACTTC

v_gene: TRBV6-6
d_gene: NA
abundance: NA
j_gene: TRBJ1-2
CDR3aa: CASRIQVLNYGYTF
CDR3nt: TGTGCCAGCAGGATACAGGTCCTTAACTATGGCTACACCTTC

v_gene: TRBV5-1
d_gene: NA
abundance: NA
j_gene: TRBJ2-3
CDR3aa: CASSLGVASVGTDTQYF
CDR3nt: TGCGCCAGCAGCTTGGGGGTGGCCAGCGTGGGCACAGATACGCAGTATTTT

v_gene: TRBV4-1
d_gene: NA
abundance: NA
j_gene: TRBJ2-3
CDR3aa: CASSQGSRAPDTQYF
CDR3nt: TGCGCCAGCAGCCAAGGTAGCCGTGCCCCGGATACGCAGTATTTT

v_gene: TRBV5-4
d_gene: TRBD2
abundance: NA
j_gene: TRBJ2-7
CDR3aa: CASSPGGGGYEQYF
CDR3nt: TGTGCCAGCAGCCCAGGAGGCGGGGGCTACGAGCAGTACTTC

v_gene: TRBV5-1
d_gene: NA
abundance: NA
j_gene: TRBJ1-3
CDR3aa: CASSPGATSGNTIYF
CDR3nt: TGCGCCAGCAGTCCAGGGGCGACCTCTGGAAACACCATATATTTT

v_gene: TRBV19
d_gene: NA
abundance: NA
j_gene: TRBJ2-2
CDR3aa: CASSIINTGELFF
CDR3nt: TGTGCCAGTAGTATAATTAACACCGGGGAGCTGTTTTTT

v_gene: TRBV2
d_gene: NA
abundance: few
j_gene: TRBJ1-2
CDR3aa: CASDQGSYGYTF
CDR3nt: TGTGCCAGTGATCAGGGGTCTTATGGCTACACCTTC

v_gene: TRBV6-1
d_gene: TRBD2
abundance: NA
j_gene: TRBJ2-1
CDR3aa: CASSEAGPSGLVNEQFF
CDR3nt: TGTGCCAGCAGTGAAGCGGGCCCTAGCGGTCTGGTCAATGAGCAGTTCTTC

v_gene: TRBV4-3
d_gene: NA
abundance: NA
j_gene: TRBJ1-1
CDR3aa: CASSQGKNTEAFF
CDR3nt: TGCGCCAGCAGCCAGGGAAAGAACACTGAAGCTTTCTTT

v_gene: TRBV28
d_gene: TRBD2
abundance: NA
j_gene: TRBJ2-2
CDR3aa: CASSWGGTGELFF
CDR3nt: TGTGCCAGCAGTTGGGGGGGGACCGGGGAGCTGTTTTTT

v_gene: TRBV7-3
d_gene: TRBD1
abundance: NA
j_gene: TRBJ1-2
CDR3aa: CASSGTGGDGYTF
CDR3nt: TGTGCCAGCAGCGGAACAGGGGGCGACGGCTACACCTTC

v_gene: TRBV11-2
d_gene: NA
abundance: few
j_gene: TRBJ2-7
CDR3aa: CASSLDQALRSNEQYF
CDR3nt: TGTGCCAGCAGCTTAGATCAGGCTCTCAGGTCCAACGAGCAGTACTTC

v_gene: TRBV5-1
d_gene: NA
abundance: medium-sized
j_gene: TRBJ2-7
CDR3aa: CASSLGGEQYF
CDR3nt: TGCGCCAGCAGCTTGGGAGGCGAGCAGTACTTC

v_gene: TRBV7-9
d_gene: NA
abundance: NA
j_gene: TRBJ2-7
CDR3aa: CASSLDRGEMSYEQYF
CDR3nt: TGTGCCAGCAGCTTAGATCGAGGGGAAATGTCCTACGAGCAGTACTTC

v_gene: TRBV19
d_gene: TRBD2
abundance: once
j_gene: TRBJ2-5
CDR3aa: CASSSSGLGQETQYF
CDR3nt: TGTGCCAGTAGTTCTAGCGGGCTGGGTCAAGAGACCCAGTACTTC

v_gene: TRBV5-1
d_gene: NA
abundance: few
j_gene: TRBJ2-1
CDR3aa: CASSVLDNEQFF
CDR3nt: TGCGCCAGCAGCGTGCTAGACAATGAGCAGTTCTTC

v_gene: TRBV18
d_gene: NA
abundance: NA
j_gene: TRBJ2-7
CDR3aa: CASSRNSYEQYF
CDR3nt: TGTGCCAGCTCACGGAACTCCTACGAGCAGTACTTC

v_gene: TRBV6-4
d_gene: NA
abundance: NA
j_gene: TRBJ2-2
CDR3aa: CASSDSKKIRDSYTGELFF
CDR3nt: TGTGCCAGCAGTGACTCGAAAAAGATCCGAGACAGTTACACCGGGGAGCTGTTTTTT

v_gene: TRBV19
d_gene: NA
abundance: NA
j_gene: TRBJ1-2
CDR3aa: CASSPGATNYGYTF
CDR3nt: TGTGCCAGTAGTCCAGGGGCGACTAACTATGGCTACACCTTC

v_gene: TRBV28
d_gene: NA
abundance: NA
j_gene: TRBJ1-2
CDR3aa: CASRIQGPYGYTF
CDR3nt: TGTGCCAGCAGGATCCAGGGGCCTTATGGCTACACCTTC

v_gene: TRBV6-6
d_gene: NA
abundance: NA
j_gene: TRBJ1-5
CDR3aa: CASRRGDQPQHF
CDR3nt: TGTGCCAGCAGGAGGGGGGATCAGCCCCAGCATTTT

v_gene: TRBV11-3
d_gene: NA
abundance: NA
j_gene: TRBJ2-7
CDR3aa: CASSPPGKATSYEQYF
CDR3nt: TGTGCCAGCAGCCCACCCGGGAAGGCCACCTCCTACGAGCAGTACTTC

v_gene: TRBV29-1
d_gene: NA
abundance: few
j_gene: TRBJ1-1
CDR3aa: CSAGSNFAEAFF
CDR3nt: TGCAGCGCTGGATCCAATTTCGCTGAAGCTTTCTTT

v_gene: TRBV18
d_gene: NA
abundance: NA
j_gene: TRBJ2-6
CDR3aa: CASSWDGSGANVLTF
CDR3nt: TGTGCCAGCTCCTGGGACGGTTCTGGGGCCAACGTCCTGACTTTC

v_gene: TRBV4-3
d_gene: TRBD2
abundance: NA
j_gene: TRBJ2-7
CDR3aa: CASSHASLAGSGEQYF
CDR3nt: TGCGCCAGCAGCCATGCCTCTCTAGCGGGATCGGGCGAGCAGTACTTC

v_gene: TRBV11-2
d_gene: NA
abundance: few
j_gene: TRBJ1-1
CDR3aa: CASSYWGGMNTEAFF
CDR3nt: TGTGCCAGCAGCTATTGGGGGGGGATGAACACTGAAGCTTTCTTT

v_gene: TRBV9
d_gene: TRBD1
abundance: NA
j_gene: TRBJ1-1
CDR3aa: CASSDPDRAMNTEAFF
CDR3nt: TGTGCCAGCAGCGATCCGGACAGGGCCATGAACACTGAAGCTTTCTTT